Shown below are 10 T cell receptor beta chains from a single sample sequenced in a study of tumor-infiltrating lymphocytes in primary liver carcinoma. With 500 ng total RNA as template and a constant-region primer, TCR beta cDNA was made. Three-round nested multiplex PCR performed with slightly modified ARM-PCR produced the TCR beta libraries. TRBV1-TRBV30 forward and Cbeta reverse primers drove the first two roughly 10-cycle rounds. TCRdb fed the multiplex PCR reads into MiXCR, producing one record per CDR3 protein. The sample comprises 150,000 to 200,000 distinct CDR3 sequences, around four fifths of which are singletons, and 15% to 20% rests with the top ten. The tissue used was unsorted bulk material of 20-30 mg. RNA and DNA were co-extracted from it with the AllPrep DNA/RNA mini kit. What was sequenced was tumor tissue from primary liver carcinoma. Receptor source: a man aged 40-55 years with primary liver carcinoma and hepatitis B virus infection.

A remark on this clonotype: This may be a read error, as it is one base from a much larger clone. The rearrangement links TRBV5-1 to TRBJ2-5; D is undetermined. Germline CDR1 and CDR2: SGHRS and YFSETQ. The V gene lost 0 bases and the J gene lost 4 bases, with 10 bases spanning the gap. The CDR3 covers 14 residues. The CDR3 nucleotides read TGCGCCAGCAGCTTGGCCGCCAGCCTAGAGACCCAGTACTTC. Its protein product is CASSLAASLETQYF.

A note on this clonotype: One junction end does not reproduce the germline sequence, and a read error may be involved. The V and J genes are TRBV6-5 and TRBJ2-1; maybe TRBD2 (6 bases). The germline CDR1 and CDR2 sequences are MNHEY and SVGAGI. The CDR3 is made up of 18 amino acids. The CDR3 here is CASSYFKAAGPSYNEKFF. CDR3 DNA: TGTGCCAGCAGTTACTTCAAGGCGGCGGGGCCCTCCTACAATGAGAAGTTCTTC.

The chain joins TRBV7-9 to TRBJ2-2; D is possibly TRBD1 or TRBD2 (5 bases each). The CDR3 is 16 residues long. Germline-derived CDR1 and CDR2 are SEHNR and FQNEAQ (reference sequence). The V gene lost 1 base and the J gene lost 17 bases, with 26 bases spanning the gap. CDR3 bases: TGTGCCAGCAGCTTAGTTTTTCAGGGTTGGACCGGGGAGCCTTTTTTT. Translating it yields CASSLVFQGWTGEPFF.

A remark on this clonotype: A read error may account for a junction end that differs from germline. V gene TRBV11-2 combines with J gene TRBJ2-7; D gene unclear. The CDR3 is 14 amino acids. The germline V gene has CDR1 SGHAT and CDR2 FQNNGV. CDR3 amino acids: CAGSLDRQAYERYF. The CDR3, as DNA: TGTGCCGGCAGCTTAGATCGACAAGCCTACGAGCGCTACTTC. The variable domain in full, completed from reference TRBV11-2 and TRBJ2-7, reads EAGVAQSPRYKIIEKRQSVAFWCNPISGHATLYWYQQILGQGPKLLIQFQNNGVVDDSQLPKDRFSAERLKGVDSTLKIQPAKLEDSAVYLCAGSLDRQAYERYFGPGTRLTVT.

The J gene is TRBJ1-2, the V gene TRBV20-1, with unresolved D. The CDR3 is 14 amino acids. V was shortened by 2 bases and J by 5 bases, with 15 bases between the two germline ends. The V gene's germline CDR1 is DFQATT and CDR2 SNEGSKA (reference sequence). The CDR3 nucleotides read TGCAGTGCTAGATACGGAGTATTTAGATATGGCTACACCTTC. Its protein is CSARYGVFRYGYTF.

Worth noting for this clonotype: This may be a read error: a much more frequent sequence differs by one nucleotide. The gene calls are TRBV12-3 or TRBV12-4 and TRBJ2-2; D call uncertain. This CDR3 region has 12 residues. CDR3 nucleotides: TGTACCAGCAGCTCCGATACCGGGGAGCTGTTTTTT. Residues: CTSSSDTGELFF.

Concerning this clonotype: A much more abundant neighbour one base away suggests this may be a read error. The chain is built from TRBV6-2 or TRBV6-3 and TRBJ1-1, with D possibly being TRBD1 (5 bases). V dropped 5 bases and J dropped 10 bases, with 11 bases sitting between them. The germline CDR1 and CDR2 sequences are MNHEY and SVGEGT. This CDR3 has 11 residues. CDR3 sequence reads: CASSGGVGAFF. CDR3 bases: TGTGCCAGCAGTGGGGGAGTAGGAGCTTTCTTT.

Points on this clonotype: A read error may produce the germline difference seen at one junction end. The chain joins TRBV6-2 or TRBV6-3 to TRBJ2-3, with 7 bases that match TRBD2. Germline CDR1 and CDR2: MNHEY and SVGEGT. CDR3 size: 16 residues. Here the CDR3 reads CASSYEKAGVSDTQYF. CDR3 sequence (DNA): TGTGCCAGCAGTTACGAAAAGGCGGGAGTAAGTGATACACAGTATTTT.

A note on this clonotype: Given the absence of the conserved phenylalanine or tryptophan at the CDR3 end, a read error is likely. This sequence joins TRBV11-2 and TRBJ1-2; no definite D call. V was clipped by 0 bases and J by 8 bases, with 19 bases between them. The CDR3 is made up of 16 amino acids. The germline V gene has CDR1 SGHAT and CDR2 FQNNGV. The CDR3 spells CASSLDLVAYTRGYTL. The CDR3 coding sequence is TGTGCCAGCAGCTTAGATTTGGTAGCCTATACTCGAGGCTACACCTTA.

This sequence joins TRBV20-1 and TRBJ2-7, with TRBD2 matching over 9 bases. In germline, CDR1 is DFQATT, CDR2 SNEGSKA (reference sequence). The trim removed 5 bases at V and 6 bases at J, leaving 8 bases unmatched. The CDR3 runs to 13 residues. The CDR3 region is CSAEGGRACEQYF. The CDR3 DNA reads as TGCAGTGCTGAGGGCGGGAGGGCCTGCGAGCAGTACTTC.